This T cell receptor beta chain was sequenced in a study of T-cell reconstitution after alpha-beta-depleted transplantation in children. This clonotype was counted a few times. Construction of the TCRbeta library involved unique molecular identifiers. A single record per CDR3 protein comes from TCRdb applying MiXCR to the PCR reads. The table records approximately 130,000 distinct CDR3 sequences, about a tenth of them present only once. The sequence derives from a girl less than two years old who had a stem cell transplant for combined immunodeficiency, so the T cells may come from the graft donor. Specimen: PBMCs, mostly from graft donor cells, collected 180 days after TCRalphabeta/CD19-depleted stem cell transplant.

CDR3 sequence (DNA): TGCAGTGCTAGACCCCGTCAGCCCAGGAGCGACGAGCAGTACTTC. Translation: CSARPRQPRSDEQYF. The chain employs TRBV20-1 and TRBJ2-7; the D is unclear. The V end was cut by 2 bases, the J end by 5 bases, with 19 bases between. The CDR3 loop spans 15 amino acids. Per the germline V gene, CDR1 is DFQATT and CDR2 is SNEGSKA (reference sequence).